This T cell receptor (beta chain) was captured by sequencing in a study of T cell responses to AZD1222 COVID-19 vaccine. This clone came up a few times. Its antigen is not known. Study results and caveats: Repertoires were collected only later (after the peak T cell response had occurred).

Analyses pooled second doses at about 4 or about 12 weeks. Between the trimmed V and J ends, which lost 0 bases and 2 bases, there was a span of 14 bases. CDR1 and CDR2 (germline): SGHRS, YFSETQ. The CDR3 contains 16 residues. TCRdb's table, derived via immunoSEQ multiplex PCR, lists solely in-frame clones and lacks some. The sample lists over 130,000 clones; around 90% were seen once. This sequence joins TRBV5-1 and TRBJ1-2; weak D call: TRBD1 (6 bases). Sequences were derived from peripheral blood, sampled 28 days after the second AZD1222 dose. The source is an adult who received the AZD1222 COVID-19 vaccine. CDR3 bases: TGCGCCAGCAGCTTGGATTCGGGACAAATAAACTATGGCTACACCTTC. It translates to CASSLDSGQINYGYTF.